These T cell receptor beta chains were read from a single sample in a study of shared clonotypes between healthy human individuals. TCRdb's copy holds only in-frame clones and misses some; the assay was immunoSEQ multiplex PCR. The sample comprises about 2 million clones, approximately 94% of which are singletons, and roughly 1% rests with the top ten. The sequencing sample was made of naive CD8+ T cells sorted from blood. These receptors were obtained from a man between 18 and 35 years old in good health. Both conserved end residues are part of each CDR3.

v_call cdr3_aa
TRBV6-8 CASSYPFPGRKETQYF
TRBV4-3 CASSQSGSDTQYF
TRBV6-5 CASSYSSAQTYEQYF
TRBV5-4 CASSWAGTAETEAFF
TRBV30 CAWGGGVPGELFF
TRBV10-3 CAISEETLLDTEAFF
TRBV7-8 CASILRNTDTQYF
TRBV9 CASSVEILDEQFF
TRBV4-1 CASSHTSYEQYF
TRBV4-1 CASSQDGAGNTGELFF
TRBV12-5 CASGSQWDVGGQFF
TRBV5-6 CASSLGDTNYEQYF
TRBV30 CAWSVRGQHSSYEQYF
TRBV28 CASSLYRGREAFF
TRBV4-2 CASSQVGGGQPQHF
TRBV27 CASSSIPPDRNEQYF
TRBV5-6 CASSLRAGGQTQYF
TRBV4-1 CASSQDRTGGLSYEQYF
TRBV4-1 CASSGGPKDTQYF
TRBV29-1 CSVDTGWNTEAFF
TRBV27 CLDLGYTEAFF
TRBV28 CASTTGDSYNEQFF
TRBV5-6 CASSSTLDRGQYF
TRBV27 CASTLLGGPDYNEQFF
TRBV28 CASSPDRVVSPLHF
TRBV7-2 CASSTGLAGAEQYF